This entry lists 5 T cell receptor beta chains sequenced from one sample in a study of vaccination effects on CD4 cells after COVID-19. The antigens these receptors bind are not known. ViraFEST used viral peptide pools to expand antigen-specific CD4+ T cells before sequencing. A 10-day culture period preceded the isolation of CD4+ T cells. The study found no prior SARS-CoV-2 infection in the vaccine recipients, who tested negative for nucleocapsid antibodies. Clones were read by immunoSEQ multiplex PCR, and TCRdb kept only the in-frame ones, dropping some. The repertoire includes some 69,000 clones, around 79% of them detected once, and about 3.2% sits in the top ten. The sequencing used CD4+ T cells from PBMCs cultured with HCoV-NL63 spike peptides, collected before COVID-19 vaccination. The receptors shown here come from a human donor who received a COVID-19 vaccine.

V is TRBV6-6 and J is TRBJ2-1; maybe TRBD1 (7 bases). Germline-derived CDR1 and CDR2 are MNHNY and SVGAGI (reference sequence). CDR3 length: 14 amino acids. Trimming stripped 9 bases from V and 2 bases from J, with 14 bases between. This CDR3 is CASTGAGTYNEQFF. The CDR3 DNA follows: TGTGCCAGTACAGGGGCGGGGACCTACAATGAGCAGTTCTTC.

The J gene is TRBJ1-1, the V gene TRBV6-2 or TRBV6-3; 8 bases fit TRBD1. Germline V lookup: CDR1 MNHEY, CDR2 SVGEGT. Trimming took 3 bases from V and 1 from J; bases not matched to a gene: 7. This CDR3 spans 16 amino acids. The CDR3 bases are TGTGCCAGCAGTTATAATCCAGGGGGCGGGAACACTGAAGCTTTCTTT. It is translated as CASSYNPGGGNTEAFF.

The J gene is TRBJ2-5, the V gene TRBV7-2; tentatively, D is TRBD1 or TRBD2 (5 bases each). CDR3 length equals 15 residues. Looked up from germline, CDR1 is SGHTA and CDR2 is FQGNSA. The germline V and J ends were trimmed by 6 bases and 0 bases, with 14 bases remaining between them. DNA for the CDR3: TGTGCCAGCAGTTTGGGGCGGGCGCACCAAGAGACCCAGTACTTC. It encodes CASSLGRAHQETQYF.

J is TRBJ1-5 and V is TRBV6-6, with D perhaps TRBD1 (6 bases). The germline CDR1 and CDR2 sequences are MNHNY and SVGAGI (reference sequence). The CDR3 is 16 residues long. V gave up 10 bases and J gave up 6 bases, with 25 bases separating them. The CDR3 spells CATTNVGQGHGQPQHF. CDR3 DNA: TGTGCCACCACGAATGTGGGACAAGGTCATGGTCAGCCCCAGCATTTT.

The genes are TRBV7-8 and TRBJ2-1; 9 bases align to TRBD1. V trimming: 1 base; J trimming: 2 bases; junction bases outside the gene matches: 6. The germline CDR1 and CDR2 sequences are SGHVS and FQNEAQ. The CDR3 covers 17 residues. Here the CDR3 DNA reads TGTGCCAGCAGCTTAGATGCCTGGGACAGGGCCTACAATGAGCAGTTCTTC. This translates into CASSLDAWDRAYNEQFF.